This entry lists 31 T cell receptor beta chains sequenced from one sample in a study of T-cell memory formation after mild COVID-19. TCRdb re-called the 5' RACE reads with MiXCR, one entry per CDR3 protein. The data show 240,000 or so distinct CDR3 sequences, with around a tenth seen just once and 20% to 25% held by the top ten. Sample: PBMCs or a T cell subset sorted from them (not recorded which). Source of these receptors: a man aged 18 to 29 who had mild COVID-19 (a few samples of this study predate the infection). Cell type and time point are not known.

This clonotype was counted many times. The V and J genes are TRBV7-9 and TRBJ2-5; TRBD2 agrees at 7 bases. The junction had 9 bases not matched to a gene; V was cut back by 3 bases and J by 5 bases. CDR1 SEHNR and CDR2 FQNEAQ come from the germline V gene (reference sequence). CDR3 length: 15 residues. Here the CDR3 reads CASSFYRLAGETQYF. As DNA, the CDR3 is TGTGCCAGCAGCTTCTACAGACTAGCCGGGGAGACCCAGTACTTC.

In its sample, this clonotype was seen a few times. The chain uses TRBV7-2 and TRBJ1-2, with 12 bases lining up with TRBD1. The CDR3 has 17 amino acids. The J segment lost 2 bases and the V segment lost 3 bases, leaving 7 bases of the junction unmatched. Per germline, CDR1 SGHTA and CDR2 FQGNSA. CDR3 nucleotides: TGTGCCAGCAGCTTTACCAGGGACAGGGGGCGAAACTATGGCTACACCTTC. This codes for CASSFTRDRGRNYGYTF.

This clonotype showed up just a few times. The chain couples TRBV29-1 to TRBJ1-4; D might be TRBD1 (5 bases). The germline V gene has CDR1 SQVTM and CDR2 ANQGSEA. Trimming took off 7 bases at V and 5 bases at J, with 14 bases between the two ends. The CDR3 runs 13 residues. The CDR3 is CSAGSRVNEKLFF. Here the CDR3 DNA reads TGCAGCGCGGGGTCCAGGGTAAATGAAAAACTGTTTTTT.

The J gene is TRBJ1-5, the V gene TRBV4-2; TRBD1 agrees at 7 bases. The trim removed 2 bases at V and 6 bases at J, leaving 10 bases unmatched. The CDR3 loop spans 16 amino acids. From germline, CDR1 is LGHNA and CDR2 YNFKEQ. CDR3: CASSQTGEGGSQPQHF. CDR3 DNA: TGTGCCAGCAGCCAAACAGGGGAGGGGGGGAGTCAGCCCCAGCATTTT.

This clonotype was seen a few times. The chain links TRBV20-1 to TRBJ2-3; 11 nucleotides line up with TRBD2. V dropped 3 bases and J dropped 4; count of bases not matched to a gene: 15. The CDR3 contains 18 residues. Germline V gene sequence: CDR1 DFQATT, CDR2 SNEGSKA (reference sequence). Here the CDR3 DNA reads TGCAGTGCTAGCGAATGGGGAACTAGCGGGGGTTCTGCAGATACGCAGTATTTT. This encodes CSASEWGTSGGSADTQYF.

This clonotype was seen a handful of times. The CDR3 coding sequence is TGTGCCAGTAGTAACAGATTGGATCAGCCCCAGCATTTT. As protein: CASSNRLDQPQHF. The J gene is TRBJ1-5, the V gene TRBV19; D is undetermined. The CDR3 is 13 amino acids. Germline assignment: CDR1 LNHDA and CDR2 SQIVND (reference sequence). The ends were cut back, 4 bases at V and 5 bases at J, with 9 bases in the middle.

The chain employs TRBV29-1 and TRBJ2-7, with 7 nucleotides matching TRBD1. Germline-derived CDR1 and CDR2 are SQVTM and ANQGSEA. The trim removed 5 bases at V and 3 bases at J, leaving 7 bases unmatched. There are 13 residues in the CDR3. The CDR3 sequence is CSVTGQNSYEQYF. The CDR3 coding sequence is TGCAGCGTTACGGGACAGAATAGCTACGAGCAGTACTTC.

This clonotype appeared many times. The chain is built from TRBV7-3 and TRBJ2-1; no clear D. The CDR3 consists of 11 residues. Germline CDR1 and CDR2: SGHTA and FQGTGA. Trimming took 2 bases from V and 10 from J, leaving 6 bases between them. The DNA for the CDR3 is TGTGCCAGCAGCTTAGGCGGCGAGCAGTTCTTC. This translates into CASSLGGEQFF.

This clonotype was observed a handful of times. CDR3 residues: CASSPNGLAFEQFF. The CDR3 region has the DNA TGTGCCAGCAGCCCCAACGGACTAGCCTTTGAGCAGTTCTTC. The chain joins TRBV7-3 to TRBJ2-1, with TRBD2 matching over 8 bases. Losses at the gene ends were 5 bases for V and 9 bases for J; bases not matched to a gene: 9. Per germline, CDR1 SGHTA and CDR2 FQGTGA. This CDR3 region has 14 residues. The complete variable domain, with remaining parts taken from reference TRBV7-3 and TRBJ2-1, reads GAGVSQTPSNKVTEKGKYVELRCDPISGHTALYWYRQSLGQGPEFLIYFQGTGAADDSGLPNDRFFAVRPEGSVSTLKIQRTERGDSAVYLCASSPNGLAFEQFFGPGTRLTVL.

This clonotype was seen only a few times. The rearrangement uses TRBV7-9 and TRBJ1-1; 12 bases match TRBD1. CDR3 length equals 15 residues. The germline V gene has CDR1 SEHNR and CDR2 FQNEAQ (reference sequence). Trimming cost V 8 bases and J 5 bases; bases outside gene matches: 9. The CDR3 is CASGGTGGTKTEAFF. The CDR3 bases are TGTGCCAGCGGCGGGACAGGGGGCACGAAGACTGAAGCTTTCTTT.

This chain uses TRBV5-3 with TRBJ2-7, with D perhaps matching TRBD1 (5 bases). TRBV5-3 belongs to the ORF category, with a function that is uncertain. The CDR3 has 14 residues. Trimming left V 0 bases short and J 5 bases short, with 12 bases between. The CDR3 loop is CARSLDPGLNEQYV. The CDR3 DNA sequence: TGTGCCAGAAGCTTGGATCCAGGGCTGAACGAGCAGTACGTC.

The chain carries TRBV4-3 and TRBJ1-5; no definite D call. The V end was cut by 1 base, the J end by 3 bases, with 4 bases between. This CDR3 comprises 13 residues. CDR1 is LGHNA and CDR2 is YSLEER in the germline V gene. The chain's CDR3 is CASSQVVNQPQHF. CDR3 coding DNA: TGCGCCAGCAGCCAAGTCGTCAATCAGCCCCAGCATTTT.

This clonotype was seen at least ten times. The chain carries TRBV12-3 or TRBV12-4 and TRBJ1-2; TRBD1 agrees at 12 bases. This CDR3 region has 16 residues. V shed 5 bases and J 8 bases; nucleotides not matched to a gene: 12. The CDR3 reads CASSGSGTGGLRGYTF. The CDR3 DNA reads TGTGCCAGCAGTGGATCCGGGACAGGGGGCCTTCGGGGCTACACCTTC.

The chain is built from TRBV12-3 or TRBV12-4 and TRBJ1-6; 8 bases agree with TRBD1. The CDR3 is 14 amino acids. V was clipped by 6 bases and J by 9 bases; unmatched bases: 7. As DNA, the CDR3 is TGTGCCAGCAGATCAGGGGGCGAGGGTTCACCCCTCCACTTT. It specifies CASRSGGEGSPLHF.

The chain has TRBV7-2 and TRBJ1-1, with D unclear. Germline values: CDR1 SGHTA, CDR2 FQGNSA. The CDR3 runs 13 residues. Trimming removed 1 base at V and 4 bases at J, with 7 bases between. The DNA of the CDR3 is TGTGCCAGCAGCTTAGATTGGGGCACTGAAGCTTTCTTT. Translation: CASSLDWGTEAFF.

This clonotype has more than one count but fewer than ten. In DNA form, the CDR3 reads TGTGCCAGCAGCCAAGCAGGGGGCAGTACTGAAGCTTTCTTT. Translating gives CASSQAGGSTEAFF. V and J are TRBV3-1 and TRBJ1-1; 8 bases are a match to TRBD1. The germline CDR1 and CDR2 sequences are LGHDT and YNNKEL (reference sequence). The V gene end was trimmed by 1 base and the J gene end by 5 bases; junction bases not matched to a gene: 3. The CDR3 runs to 14 residues. Complete variable domain (other parts from reference TRBV3-1 and TRBJ1-1): DTAVSQTPKYLVTQMGNDKSIKCEQNLGHDTMYWYKQDSKKFLKIMFSYNNKELIINETVPNRFSPKSPDKAHLNLHINSLELGDSAVYFCASSQAGGSTEAFFGQGTRLTVV.

The table lists this clonotype with a few counts. The DNA of the CDR3 is TGTGCCATCAGTAACAGGGGGACAACAGATACGCAGTATTTT. Translated, it gives CAISNRGTTDTQYF. V and J are TRBV10-3 and TRBJ2-3, with 8 bases identical to TRBD1. V trimming: 5 bases; J trimming: 3 bases; junction bases outside the gene matches: 4. CDR1 and CDR2 from the germline V gene are ENHRY and SYGVKD. The length of the CDR3 is 14 residues.

This chain connects TRBV7-2 to TRBJ2-2; D remains unclear. V was shortened by 3 bases and J by 7 bases, with 6 bases between the two germline ends. CDR1 and CDR2 from the germline V gene are SGHTA and FQGNSA. CDR3 length: 12 amino acids. The CDR3 reads CASSFTVGELFF. The CDR3 DNA is TGTGCCAGCAGCTTTACGGTCGGGGAGCTGTTTTTT.

The V and J genes are TRBV10-3 and TRBJ1-6; TRBD1 might be the D (6 bases). V was pared by 2 bases and J by 0 bases, with 8 bases between. Germline V gives CDR1 ENHRY, CDR2 SYGVKD. The CDR3 is made up of 16 amino acids. The CDR3 DNA follows: TGTGCCATCAGTGAGCAGGGGAGCTCCTATAATTCACCCCTCCACTTT. Protein sequence: CAISEQGSSYNSPLHF.

This clonotype was seen ten or more times. The V gene is TRBV18, the J gene TRBJ2-7; weak D call: TRBD1 (7 bases). The CDR3 runs 12 residues. CDR1 is KGHSH and CDR2 is LQKENI in the germline V gene. V was pared by 6 bases and J by 12 bases, with 18 bases between. The CDR3 protein is CASSSQGGTAYV. The CDR3 DNA reads as TGTGCCAGCTCTTCCCAAGGAGGGACAGCGTACGTC.

This clonotype was observed a few times. This chain connects TRBV20-1 to TRBJ2-5; 9 bases align to TRBD2. V was pared by 6 bases and J by 0 bases, with 8 bases of the junction left unmatched. The CDR3 runs to 15 residues. Germline-derived CDR1 and CDR2 are DFQATT and SNEGSKA (reference sequence). CDR3 DNA: TGCAGTGCCTTTTCGGCTAGCGGGGACCAAGAGACCCAGTACTTC. Translation: CSAFSASGDQETQYF.

The rearrangement uses TRBV6-5 and TRBJ2-3; 9 positions agree with TRBD1. With 7 bases clipped from V and 6 bases from J, the junction kept 8 bases outside the gene matches. The CDR3 extends over 14 amino acids. Germline V gene sequence: CDR1 MNHEY, CDR2 SVGAGI. The DNA of the CDR3 is TGTGCCAGCACCCACGGGACAGGGATGGATACGCAGTATTTT. Translating it yields CASTHGTGMDTQYF.

The rearrangement uses TRBV27 and TRBJ1-6; no clear D gene. The V and J ends lost 7 bases and 7 bases respectively, with 17 bases between them. In germline, CDR1 is MNHEY, CDR2 SMNVEV (reference sequence). The CDR3 has 15 amino acids. DNA for the CDR3: TGTGCCAGCAAAAATCTACAGCCGTACAATTCACCCCTCCACTTT. Translated: CASKNLQPYNSPLHF.

The chain is built from TRBV5-1 and TRBJ2-3, with 8 bases fitting TRBD1. The CDR3 sequence is 15 residues long. Unmatched junction bases numbered 10, after V lost 4 bases and J lost 6 bases. Germline CDR1 is SGHRS and CDR2 is YFSETQ. CDR3 residues: CASSVQQGVRDTQYF. The CDR3 DNA sequence: TGCGCCAGCAGCGTACAACAGGGGGTTAGGGATACGCAGTATTTT.

The J gene is TRBJ2-4, the V gene TRBV29-1; maybe TRBD2 (6 bases). V was trimmed by 7 bases and J by 8 bases, leaving 12 bases between them. The CDR3 is made up of 11 amino acids. Germline loops: CDR1 SQVTM, CDR2 ANQGSEA. CDR3 region: CSAVWGDIQYF. The DNA of the CDR3 is TGCAGCGCTGTTTGGGGGGACATTCAGTACTTC.

There are many counts of this clonotype. CDR3 in amino acids: CASSLYGADQPQHF. CDR3 sequence (DNA): TGTGCCAGCAGCTTATACGGGGCGGATCAGCCCCAGCATTTT. V is TRBV7-2 and J is TRBJ1-5; TRBD1 is a possible D gene (5 bases). CDR1 and CDR2 (germline): SGHTA, FQGNSA. The CDR3 is 14 residues long. The V and J ends lost 2 bases and 5 bases respectively, with 10 bases between them.

This clonotype showed up just a few times. The junction and the germline gene differ at one end; a read error may be behind it. The CDR3 protein is CASSPGGTRLRAF. In nucleotides, the CDR3 is TGTGCCAGCAGCCCGGGAGGAACTAGGTTACGCGCCTTC. V and J are TRBV14 and TRBJ1-2; no firm D call. Germline CDR1 and CDR2: SGHDN and FVKESK. The CDR3 consists of 13 residues.

The chain employs TRBV20-1 and TRBJ2-1, with D tentatively TRBD1 or TRBD2 (5 bases each). The germline V and J ends were trimmed by 0 bases and 6 bases, with 12 bases remaining between them. CDR3 size: 14 residues. The V gene's germline CDR1 is DFQATT and CDR2 SNEGSKA (reference sequence). This chain's CDR3 is CSARDRGRGNEQFF. Here the CDR3 DNA reads TGCAGTGCTAGAGATCGGGGCAGAGGCAATGAGCAGTTCTTC.

This clonotype was counted a few times. This chain joins TRBV28 and TRBJ1-2, with D hard to call. The CDR3 totals 13 residues. V was cut by 6 bases and J by 3 bases, with 11 bases left in between. Germline-derived CDR1 and CDR2 are MDHEN and SYDVKM. The CDR3 DNA reads TGTGCCAGCAGGACCTCAGAGGACTATGGCTACACCTTC. It yields the protein CASRTSEDYGYTF.

This clonotype occurred a few times. The rearrangement uses TRBV6-6 and TRBJ1-4; D gene uncertain. Trimming took 6 bases from V and 5 from J, leaving 13 bases between them. This CDR3 contains 14 residues. In germline, CDR1 is MNHNY, CDR2 SVGAGI (reference sequence). CDR3 region: CASRIGLLNEKLFF. CDR3 bases: TGTGCCAGCAGAATAGGACTGTTGAATGAAAAACTGTTTTTT.

This clonotype has just a few counts. The CDR3 loop reads CASSLWAGGGQPQHF. The CDR3 region has the DNA TGTGCCAGCAGTTTATGGGCAGGGGGCGGGCAGCCCCAGCATTTT. V is TRBV12-3 or TRBV12-4 and J is TRBJ1-5, with 8 positions matching TRBD1. Trimming at V came to 2 bases and at J to 7 bases, leaving 7 bases not matched to a gene. The CDR3 loop spans 15 amino acids.